This T cell receptor (beta chain) comes out of a study of blood T cell repertoires in COVID-19. Study-wide context: Both acute and convalescent COVID-19 samples were obtained from the United States, Italy and Spain. Sources were T cells, B-cell-depleted T cells, or PBMCs; the material itself was cDNA or gDNA.

Trimming pared 0 bases from V and 2 bases from J, leaving 8 bases between. The CDR3 is 14 residues long. Germline V gene lookup returns CDR1 SGHRS and CDR2 YFSETQ. Methods used by the authors: Using reference gene primer amplification, nucleated cell counts were estimated. The protocol was immunoSEQ multiplex PCR, while the TCRdb copy is restricted to in-frame clones and leaves out a portion. V, J and clone size derive from that table, while D and trimming were established from the DNA sequence. The table shows 40,000 or so clones, with approximately 85% occurring only once. The V gene is TRBV5-1, the J gene TRBJ2-5, with a weak D call TRBD2 (5 bases). This receptor was identified in a human donor in a cohort sampled during active COVID-19. Material for sequencing was peripheral blood. The CDR3 reads CASSLGGAQETQYF. The DNA of the CDR3 is TGCGCCAGCAGCTTGGGGGGAGCTCAAGAGACCCAGTACTTC. Looking up the rest from reference TRBV5-1 and TRBJ2-5 gives the full variable domain: KAGVTQTPRYLIKTRGQQVTLSCSPISGHRSVSWYQQTPGQGLQFLFEYFSETQRNKGNFPGRFSGRQFSNSRSEMNVSTLELGDSALYLCASSLGGAQETQYFGPGTRLLVL.